A selection of T cell receptor beta chains follows, all from one sample in a study of OX40 agonist ivuxolimab in advanced cancers. Using immunoSEQ multiplex PCR, the repertoire was profiled, and TCRdb retains in-frame clones only, with some absent. The sample includes approximately 80,000 clones, 75% to 95% of them seen just once. The sequencing here drew on CD4+ or CD8+ T cells sorted from blood, taken in a trial of the OX40 agonist ivuxolimab. The receptors were sampled from an adult with an advanced solid tumor such as melanoma, head and neck, liver or kidney cancer. The CDR3 runs from the conserved cysteine through the conserved F or W. D genes are given only for firm matches. Rows may omit the clone size; those that give it use once, few, many or a size class.

CASSQVSAGASGANVLTF	NA	TRBV4-2	TRBJ2-6	once	18
CASSGGPGEYGYTF	NA	TRBV5-1	TRBJ1-2	NA	14
CASSVLAGVQETQYF	TRBD2	TRBV9	TRBJ2-5	NA	15
CASSSGQGTNEKLFF	TRBD1	TRBV5-8	TRBJ1-4	NA	15
CASSLQYQETQYF	NA	TRBV7-3	TRBJ2-5	NA	13
CASMDRDDTGELFF	TRBD1	TRBV28	TRBJ2-2	NA	14
CASSLFGTPQETQYF	NA	TRBV28	TRBJ2-5	NA	15
CASSVEMLSYNEQFF	NA	TRBV9	TRBJ2-1	NA	15
CASSKTSGTGDQPQHF	TRBD1	TRBV28	TRBJ1-5	NA	16
CASSLAGMDPTGGELFF	NA	TRBV5-1	TRBJ2-2	NA	17
CASSYSTEGNEKLFF	NA	TRBV6-5	TRBJ1-4	NA	15
CASRYSATPTDTQYF	NA	TRBV6-5	TRBJ2-3	NA	15
CASQSQGGGNEQFF	NA	TRBV5-1	TRBJ2-1	few	14
CASSTKRLAGVYNEQFF	TRBD2	TRBV19	TRBJ2-1	NA	17
CASSLALGNTIYF	NA	TRBV5-1	TRBJ1-3	NA	13
CASSFQGDDTQYF	NA	TRBV5-1	TRBJ2-3	once	13
CASSTGTASYNEQFF	NA	TRBV7-9	TRBJ2-1	NA	15
CASRTAGTGMGGEQFF	TRBD1	TRBV19	TRBJ2-1	NA	16
CSVEDFQGRETQYF	NA	TRBV29-1	TRBJ2-5	NA	14
CASSSWTGGNEQYF	TRBD1	TRBV6-5	TRBJ2-7	NA	14
CASSGADLSYGYTF	NA	TRBV11-2	TRBJ1-2	NA	14
CASSGGGRETQYF	NA	TRBV14	TRBJ2-5	once	13
CASSLLAVNEQFF	TRBD2	TRBV5-1	TRBJ2-1	NA	13
CASSVGGNYGYTF	NA	TRBV6-6	TRBJ1-2	NA	13
CASSSQAEGRNTIYF	NA	TRBV7-8	TRBJ1-3	NA	15
CASSEAGVSYEQYF	NA	TRBV6-1	TRBJ2-7	NA	14
CASSLGGISAEAFF	NA	TRBV5-1	TRBJ1-1	NA	14
CASRRTANTEAFF	NA	TRBV6-5	TRBJ1-1	once	13
CAWSVRGIPQGVRNGYTF	TRBD1	TRBV30	TRBJ1-2	NA	18
CASSLASVAGGLNPYEQYF	TRBD2	TRBV7-8	TRBJ2-7	medium-sized	19
CSERAHNEQFF	NA	TRBV29-1	TRBJ2-1	NA	11
CASSLPAGGHEQFF	TRBD2	TRBV5-4	TRBJ2-1	NA	14
CASSLQGASYNEQFF	TRBD1	TRBV7-8	TRBJ2-1	NA	15
CASSGTGGRPEQYF	TRBD1	TRBV28	TRBJ2-7	NA	14
CASSRGVLSSYNEQFF	NA	TRBV2	TRBJ2-1	NA	16
CASSQTGNYGYTF	TRBD1	TRBV7-9	TRBJ1-2	once	13
CASSLVRTHTEGEQFF	NA	TRBV5-6	TRBJ2-1	NA	16
CASSQVAGELFF	NA	TRBV14	TRBJ2-2	once	12
CASSLAAGPSYEQYF	TRBD2	TRBV5-1	TRBJ2-7	once	15
CASKQGGETQYF	NA	TRBV28	TRBJ2-5	NA	12
CASSFAGGSNGQFF	TRBD1	TRBV11-2	TRBJ2-1	NA	14
CASSMGTGGDYGYTF	TRBD1	TRBV19	TRBJ1-2	NA	15
CASSPLPGNTEAFF	NA	TRBV18	TRBJ1-1	large	14
CASSPPGDYEQYF	NA	TRBV18	TRBJ2-7	NA	13
CASRMTSGSGADTQYF	TRBD2	TRBV2	TRBJ2-3	once	16
CASSHYPGQQYSGANVLTF	TRBD1	TRBV27	TRBJ2-6	NA	19
CASTQGALKNIQYF	TRBD1	TRBV16	TRBJ2-4	NA	14
CASSARGASTDTQYF	NA	TRBV9	TRBJ2-3	NA	15
CASNPSEGLAGQETQYF	NA	TRBV28	TRBJ2-5	NA	17
CASSFTSGANKETQYF	TRBD2	TRBV5-1	TRBJ2-5	once	16
CASNTIGDYGYTF	NA	TRBV5-4	TRBJ1-2	NA	13
CASSFSDGGNYGYTF	NA	TRBV11-2	TRBJ1-2	NA	15
CAISAGGQTQDTQYF	TRBD2	TRBV10-3	TRBJ2-3	NA	15
CASRGVTSSYEQYF	NA	TRBV28	TRBJ2-7	NA	14
CASSPPNAGGSRDTQYF	TRBD2	TRBV18	TRBJ2-3	NA	17
CASSEGGTRNTEAFF	NA	TRBV10-2	TRBJ1-1	NA	15
CASSVVAGLLAGAGTGELFF	TRBD2	TRBV9	TRBJ2-2	NA	20
CASSLVSGVYEQYF	NA	TRBV5-6	TRBJ2-7	NA	14
CASSLYTGSYNEQFF	NA	TRBV11-2	TRBJ2-1	NA	15
CASSYVSGSTGELFF	TRBD2	TRBV6-6	TRBJ2-2	few	15